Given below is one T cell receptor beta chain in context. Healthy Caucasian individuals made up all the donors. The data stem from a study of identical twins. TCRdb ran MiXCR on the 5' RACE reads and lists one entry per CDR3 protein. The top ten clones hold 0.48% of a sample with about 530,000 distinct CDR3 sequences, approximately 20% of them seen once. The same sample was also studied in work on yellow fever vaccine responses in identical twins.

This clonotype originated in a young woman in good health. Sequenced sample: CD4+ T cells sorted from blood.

In DNA form, the CDR3 reads TGTGCCATCAGCCCGGACAGGAACACCGGGGAGCTGTTTTTT. Translating it yields CAISPDRNTGELFF. This chain links TRBV10-3 with TRBJ2-2, with a tentative D call TRBD1 (6 bases). The length of the CDR3 is 14 residues. V lost 6 bases to trimming and J lost 1 base, with 9 bases between them. Per germline, CDR1 ENHRY and CDR2 SYGVKD.